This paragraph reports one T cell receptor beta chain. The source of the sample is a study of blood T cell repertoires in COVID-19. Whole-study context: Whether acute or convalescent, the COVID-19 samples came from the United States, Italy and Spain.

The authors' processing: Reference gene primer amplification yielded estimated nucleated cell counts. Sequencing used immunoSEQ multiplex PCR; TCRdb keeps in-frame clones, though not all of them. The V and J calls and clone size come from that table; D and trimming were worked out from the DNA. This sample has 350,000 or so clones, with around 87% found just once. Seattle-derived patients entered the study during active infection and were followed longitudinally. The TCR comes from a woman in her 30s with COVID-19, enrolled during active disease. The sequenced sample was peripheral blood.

CDR3 nucleotide sequence: TGTGCCAGCAGTCCGGGGACAGTCAGAAATCAGCCCCAGCATTTT. The encoded protein is CASSPGTVRNQPQHF. The V and J genes are TRBV6-5 and TRBJ1-5; 7 nucleotides line up with TRBD1. This CDR3 is 15 amino acids long. The J segment lost 4 bases and the V segment lost 5 bases, leaving 8 bases of the junction unmatched. In germline, CDR1 is MNHEY, CDR2 SVGAGI.